This T cell receptor (beta chain) is drawn from a study of blood T cell repertoires in COVID-19. The overall study: The samples span acute and convalescent COVID-19 from the United States, Italy and Spain.

Original analysis: Scientists estimated how many nucleated cells there were by amplifying reference gene primers. Sequencing used immunoSEQ multiplex PCR; TCRdb keeps in-frame clones, though not all of them. Clone size and V and J calls were adopted from that table, with D and trimming inferred from the DNA. The repertoire holds some 270,000 clones, with roughly 89% as singletons. This CDR3 contains 13 residues. Germline-derived CDR1 and CDR2 are SGHVS and FQNEAQ. Trimming left V 4 bases short and J 3 bases short, with 9 bases between. The specimen was peripheral blood. The chain couples TRBV7-8 to TRBJ1-2; D is unclear. This clonotype originated in a man in his fifties or sixties with acute or convalescent COVID-19. CDR3 in amino acids: CASSSQKYYGYTF. DNA for the CDR3: TGTGCCAGCAGCTCACAGAAGTACTATGGCTACACCTTC. Full variable domain (missing parts from reference TRBV7-8 and TRBJ1-2): GAGVSQSPRYKVAKRGQDVALRCDPISGHVSLFWYQQALGQGPEFLTYFQNEAQLDKSGLPSDRFFAERPEGSVSTLKIQRTQQEDSAVYLCASSSQKYYGYTFGSGTRLTVV.